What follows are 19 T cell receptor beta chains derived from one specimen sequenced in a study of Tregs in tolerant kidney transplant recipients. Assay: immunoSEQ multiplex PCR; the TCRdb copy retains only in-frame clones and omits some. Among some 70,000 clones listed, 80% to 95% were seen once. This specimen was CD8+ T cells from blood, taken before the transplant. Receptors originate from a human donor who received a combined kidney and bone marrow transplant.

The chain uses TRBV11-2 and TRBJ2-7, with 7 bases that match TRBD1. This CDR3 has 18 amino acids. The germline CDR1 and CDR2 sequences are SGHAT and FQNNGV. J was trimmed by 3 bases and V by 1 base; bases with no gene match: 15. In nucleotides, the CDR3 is TGTGCCAGCAGCTTAGGGGGGACAGTGGTCGACCCAATCTACGAGCAGTACTTC. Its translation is CASSLGGTVVDPIYEQYF.

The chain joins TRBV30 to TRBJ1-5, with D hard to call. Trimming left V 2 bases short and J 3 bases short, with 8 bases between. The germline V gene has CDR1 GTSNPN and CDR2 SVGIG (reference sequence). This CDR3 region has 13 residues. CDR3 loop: CAWSLGVNQPQHF. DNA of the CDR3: TGTGCCTGGAGTCTCGGGGTCAATCAGCCCCAGCATTTT.

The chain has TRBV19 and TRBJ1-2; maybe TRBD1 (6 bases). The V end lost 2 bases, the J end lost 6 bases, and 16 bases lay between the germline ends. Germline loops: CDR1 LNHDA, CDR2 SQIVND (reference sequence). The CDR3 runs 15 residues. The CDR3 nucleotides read TGTGCCAGTAGTATATCCACAGGGTCGATGAATGGCTACACCTTC. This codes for CASSISTGSMNGYTF.

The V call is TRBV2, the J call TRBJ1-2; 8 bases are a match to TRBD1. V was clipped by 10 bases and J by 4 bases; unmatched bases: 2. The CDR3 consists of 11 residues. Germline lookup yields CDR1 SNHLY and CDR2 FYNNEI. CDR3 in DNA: TGTGCCATCGGACAGGGCTATGGCTACACCTTC. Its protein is CAIGQGYGYTF.

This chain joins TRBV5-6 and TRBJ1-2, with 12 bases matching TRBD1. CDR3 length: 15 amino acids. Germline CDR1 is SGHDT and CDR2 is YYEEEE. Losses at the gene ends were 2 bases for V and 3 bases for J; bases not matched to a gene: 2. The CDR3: CASSFGTGGHYGYTF. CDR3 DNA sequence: TGTGCCAGCAGCTTCGGGACAGGGGGCCACTATGGCTACACCTTC. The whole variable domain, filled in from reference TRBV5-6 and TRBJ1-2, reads DAGVTQSPTHLIKTRGQQVTLRCSPKSGHDTVSWYQQALGQGPQFIFQYYEEEERQRGNFPDRFSGHQFPNYSSELNVNALLLGDSALYLCASSFGTGGHYGYTFGSGTRLTVV.

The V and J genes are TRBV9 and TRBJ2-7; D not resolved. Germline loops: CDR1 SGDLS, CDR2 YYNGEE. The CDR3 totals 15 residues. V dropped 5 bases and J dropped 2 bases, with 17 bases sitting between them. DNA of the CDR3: TGTGCCAGCAGTCCTACCCCCTCCCAAACCTACGAGCAGTACTTC. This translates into CASSPTPSQTYEQYF.

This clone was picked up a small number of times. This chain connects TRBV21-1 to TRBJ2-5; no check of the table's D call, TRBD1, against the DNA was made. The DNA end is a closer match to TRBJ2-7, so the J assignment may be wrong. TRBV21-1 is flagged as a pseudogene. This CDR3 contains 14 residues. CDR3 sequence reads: CASSRQGLSYEQYF. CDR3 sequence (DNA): TGTGCCAGCAGCAGACAGGGACTTTCCTACGAGCAGTACTTC.

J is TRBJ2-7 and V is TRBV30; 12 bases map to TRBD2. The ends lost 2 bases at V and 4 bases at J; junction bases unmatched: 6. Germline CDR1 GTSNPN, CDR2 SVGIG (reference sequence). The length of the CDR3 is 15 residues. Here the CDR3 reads CAWSLLAGGGYEQYF. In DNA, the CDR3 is TGTGCCTGGAGTTTACTAGCGGGAGGCGGTTACGAGCAGTACTTC.

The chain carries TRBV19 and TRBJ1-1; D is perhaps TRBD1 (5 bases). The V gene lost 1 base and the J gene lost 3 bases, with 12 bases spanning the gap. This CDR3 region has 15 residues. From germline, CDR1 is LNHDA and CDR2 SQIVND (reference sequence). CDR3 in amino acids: CASSIAAGSDTEAFF. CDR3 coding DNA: TGTGCCAGTAGTATAGCCGCAGGGTCGGACACTGAAGCTTTCTTT.

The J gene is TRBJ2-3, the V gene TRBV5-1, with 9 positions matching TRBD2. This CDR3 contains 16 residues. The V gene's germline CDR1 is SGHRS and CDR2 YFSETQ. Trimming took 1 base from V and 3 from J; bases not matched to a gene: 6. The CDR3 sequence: CASSLRRGGDTDTQYF. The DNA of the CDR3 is TGCGCCAGCAGCTTGAGGCGGGGGGGCGATACAGATACGCAGTATTTT.

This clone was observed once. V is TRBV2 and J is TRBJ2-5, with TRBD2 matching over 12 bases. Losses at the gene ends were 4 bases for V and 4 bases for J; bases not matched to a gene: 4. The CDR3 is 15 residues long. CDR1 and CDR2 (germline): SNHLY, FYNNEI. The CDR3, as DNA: TGTGCCAGCAGTGCATCACTAGCGGGAGGAGAGACCCAGTACTTC. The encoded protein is CASSASLAGGETQYF.

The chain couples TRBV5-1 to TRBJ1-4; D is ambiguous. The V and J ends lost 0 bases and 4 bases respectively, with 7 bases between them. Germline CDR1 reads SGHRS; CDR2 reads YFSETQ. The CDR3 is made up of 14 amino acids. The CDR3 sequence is CASSLGAFNEKLFF. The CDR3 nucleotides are TGCGCCAGCAGCTTGGGGGCCTTTAATGAAAAACTGTTTTTT.

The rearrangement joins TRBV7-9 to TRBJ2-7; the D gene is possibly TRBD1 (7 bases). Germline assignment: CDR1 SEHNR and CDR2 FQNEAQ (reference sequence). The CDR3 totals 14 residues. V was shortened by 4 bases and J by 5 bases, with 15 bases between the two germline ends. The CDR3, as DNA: TGTGCCAGCAGCTATGGAGGGGGCTTGGACGAGCAGTACTTC. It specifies CASSYGGGLDEQYF.

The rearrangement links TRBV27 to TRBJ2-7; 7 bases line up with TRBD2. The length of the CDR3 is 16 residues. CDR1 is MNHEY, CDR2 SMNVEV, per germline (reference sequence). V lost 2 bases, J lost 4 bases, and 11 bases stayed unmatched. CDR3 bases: TGTGCCAGCAGTTTAGCGGGAGTGTCTCCTCCTTACGAGCAGTACTTC. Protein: CASSLAGVSPPYEQYF.

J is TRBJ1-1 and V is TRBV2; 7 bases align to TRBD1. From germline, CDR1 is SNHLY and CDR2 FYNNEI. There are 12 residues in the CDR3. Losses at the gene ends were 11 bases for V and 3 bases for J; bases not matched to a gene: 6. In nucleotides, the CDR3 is TGTGCCTGCGACAGGGATCACACTGAAGCTTTCTTT. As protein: CACDRDHTEAFF.

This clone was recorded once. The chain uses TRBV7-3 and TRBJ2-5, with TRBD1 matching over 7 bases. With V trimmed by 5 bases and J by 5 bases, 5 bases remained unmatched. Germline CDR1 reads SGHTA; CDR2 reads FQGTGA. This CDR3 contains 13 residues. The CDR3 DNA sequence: TGTGCCAGCAGCCGGGACAGATGGGAGACCCAGTACTTC. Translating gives CASSRDRWETQYF. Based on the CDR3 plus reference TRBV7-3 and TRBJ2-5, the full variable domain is GAGVSQTPSNKVTEKGKYVELRCDPISGHTALYWYRQSLGQGPEFLIYFQGTGAADDSGLPNDRFFAVRPEGSVSTLKIQRTERGDSAVYLCASSRDRWETQYFGPGTRLLVL.

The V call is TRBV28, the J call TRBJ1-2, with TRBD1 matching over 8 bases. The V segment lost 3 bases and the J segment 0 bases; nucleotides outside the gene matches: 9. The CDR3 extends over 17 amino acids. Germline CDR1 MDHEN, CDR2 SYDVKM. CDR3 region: CASSFQGALIANYGYTF. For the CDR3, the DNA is TGTGCCAGCAGTTTTCAGGGGGCGTTAATAGCTAACTATGGCTACACCTTC.

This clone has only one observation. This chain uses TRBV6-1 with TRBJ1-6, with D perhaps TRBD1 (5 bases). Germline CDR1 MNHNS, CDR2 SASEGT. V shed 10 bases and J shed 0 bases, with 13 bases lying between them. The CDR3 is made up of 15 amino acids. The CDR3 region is CATGHLSSYNSPLHF. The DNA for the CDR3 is TGTGCCACTGGACATTTGAGCTCCTATAATTCACCCCTCCACTTT.

The CDR3 DNA reads TGTGCCTGGGCGACTAGCGGATTCACAGATACGCAGTATTTT. Protein product: CAWATSGFTDTQYF. This chain connects TRBV30 to TRBJ2-3, with 9 bases fitting TRBD2. Losses at the gene ends were 5 bases for V and 2 bases for J; bases not matched to a gene: 5. The CDR3 spans 14 residues. CDR1 GTSNPN and CDR2 SVGIG come from the germline V gene (reference sequence).